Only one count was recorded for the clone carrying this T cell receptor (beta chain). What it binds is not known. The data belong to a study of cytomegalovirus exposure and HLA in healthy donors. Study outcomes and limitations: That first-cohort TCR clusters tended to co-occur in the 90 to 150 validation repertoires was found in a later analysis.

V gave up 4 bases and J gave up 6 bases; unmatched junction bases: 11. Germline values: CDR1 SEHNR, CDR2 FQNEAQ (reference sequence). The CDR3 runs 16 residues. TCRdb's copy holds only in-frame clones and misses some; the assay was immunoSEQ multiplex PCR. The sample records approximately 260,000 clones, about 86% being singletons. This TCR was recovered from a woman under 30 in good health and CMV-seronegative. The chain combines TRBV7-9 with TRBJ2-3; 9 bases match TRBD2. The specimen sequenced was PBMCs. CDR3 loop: CASSSPNPAGGDTQYF. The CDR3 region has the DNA TGTGCCAGCAGCTCCCCCAACCCAGCGGGAGGCGATACGCAGTATTTT.